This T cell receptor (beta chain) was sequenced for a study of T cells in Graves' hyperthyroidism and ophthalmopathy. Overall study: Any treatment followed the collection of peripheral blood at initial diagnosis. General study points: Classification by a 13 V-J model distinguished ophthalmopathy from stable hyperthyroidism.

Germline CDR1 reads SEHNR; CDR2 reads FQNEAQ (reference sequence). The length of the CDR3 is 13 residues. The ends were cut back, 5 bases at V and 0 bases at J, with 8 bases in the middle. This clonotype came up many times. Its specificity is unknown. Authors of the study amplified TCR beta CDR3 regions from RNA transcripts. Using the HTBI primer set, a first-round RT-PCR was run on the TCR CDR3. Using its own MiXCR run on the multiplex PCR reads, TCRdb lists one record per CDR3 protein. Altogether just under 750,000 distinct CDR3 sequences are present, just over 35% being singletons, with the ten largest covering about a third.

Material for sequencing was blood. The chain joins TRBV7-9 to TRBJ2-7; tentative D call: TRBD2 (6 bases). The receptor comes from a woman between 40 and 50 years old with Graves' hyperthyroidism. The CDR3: CASSGGVSYEQYF. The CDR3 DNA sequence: TGTGCCAGCAGCGGCGGGGTCTCCTACGAGCAGTACTTC.